The present T cell receptor beta chain was sequenced within a study of PD-1 blockade in classical Hodgkin lymphoma. Study results and limitations: Baseline diversity in complete responders resembled that of newly diagnosed patients. Patients were excluded if nivolumab began under 1 year after ASCT (the autologous transplant). Baseline TCR diversity was reportedly lower in newly diagnosed patients than in healthy donors. It was reported as lower still in relapsed/refractory patients.

Repertoires were generated with immunoSEQ multiplex PCR, while TCRdb's copy carries only in-frame clones and drops some. The data contain approximately 80,000 clones, about 89% of them singletons. Deletions cut 4 bases from V and 1 base from J, with 1 base between. Germline loops: CDR1 SGHAT, CDR2 FQNNGV. The CDR3 extends over 11 amino acids. This clone was seen a single time. Its antigen is undetermined. The patients all showed relapse after autologous stem cell transplantation, while their brentuximab vedotin exposure varied. The sequence came from a human donor with classical Hodgkin lymphoma. The source was peripheral blood mononuclear cells (PBMCs), collected at baseline. The rearrangement uses TRBV11-2 and TRBJ2-5; unclear D gene. The CDR3 DNA is TGTGCCAGCAGCTCCCAAGAGACCCAGTACTTC. Translation: CASSSQETQYF.